One sample yielded the 24 T cell receptor beta chains listed below, sequenced in a study of blood T cell repertoires in COVID-19. The assay was immunoSEQ multiplex PCR, and TCRdb's table has in-frame clones only and misses some. The sample contains about 150,000 clones, around 80% of which appear only once. Sequencing was carried out using peripheral blood. Receptors were obtained from a human donor with acute or convalescent COVID-19. The donor label of this sample is uncertain.

CDR3 protein: CASSRAGYEQYF. CDR3 bases: TGTGCCAGCAGCCGTGCGGGGTACGAGCAGTACTTC. V gene TRBV7-2 combines with J gene TRBJ2-7, with a weak D call TRBD2 (6 bases). Germline loops: CDR1 SGHTA, CDR2 FQGNSA. The V end lost 5 bases, the J end lost 4 bases, and 9 bases lay between the germline ends. CDR3 length: 12 residues.

The chain is built from TRBV4-2 and TRBJ1-2; 8 bases line up with TRBD1. Germline CDR1 and CDR2: LGHNA and YNFKEQ. This CDR3 spans 20 amino acids. With V trimmed by 3 bases and J by 1 base, 19 bases remained unmatched. Here the CDR3 DNA reads TGTGCCAGCAGCCACCTTCTGAACCGCAGGGGGCAAGGAGATAACTATGGCTACACCTTC. Its translation is CASSHLLNRRGQGDNYGYTF.

The gene calls are TRBV19 and TRBJ1-5; weak D call: TRBD1 (5 bases). This CDR3 has 18 amino acids. V lost 3 bases and J 5 bases, leaving 23 bases between the germline ends. Germline lookup yields CDR1 LNHDA and CDR2 SQIVND (reference sequence). The CDR3 is CASSIIPGVGGIDQPQHF. CDR3 nucleotide sequence: TGTGCCAGTAGTATCATCCCCGGGGTCGGGGGTATCGATCAGCCCCAGCATTTT.

The chain is built from TRBV3-1 (or the pseudogene TRBV3-2) and TRBJ1-6; no firm D call. CDR1 is LGHDT and CDR2 is YNNKEL in the germline V gene (reference sequence). This CDR3 region has 13 residues. Trimming pared 0 bases from V and 8 bases from J, leaving 5 bases between. In DNA form, the CDR3 reads TGTGCCAGCAGCCAAGAGTCTGATTCACCCCTCCACTTT. It specifies CASSQESDSPLHF.

V and J are TRBV5-5 and TRBJ1-2; the D gene is possibly TRBD1 (5 bases). Trimming cost V 2 bases and J 7 bases, with 9 bases left between them. The germline CDR1 and CDR2 sequences are SGHKS and YYEKEE (reference sequence). The CDR3 has 12 residues. The CDR3 loop reads CASSFDSGGYTF. The DNA for the CDR3 is TGTGCCAGCAGCTTCGACAGTGGTGGCTACACCTTC.

This clone was recorded many times. This sequence joins TRBV2 and TRBJ2-1; 12 bases match TRBD1. Germline V gene lookup returns CDR1 SNHLY and CDR2 FYNNEI. Unmatched junction bases numbered 6, after V lost 6 bases and J lost 6 bases. The length of the CDR3 is 15 residues. The CDR3 bases are TGTGCCAGCAGCGGGACAGGGGGCTCGTTCAATGAGCAGTTCTTC. Translating it yields CASSGTGGSFNEQFF.

V is TRBV7-9 and J is TRBJ1-1; weak D call: TRBD1 (6 bases). Germline V gene data show CDR1 as SEHNR and CDR2 as FQNEAQ (reference sequence). The CDR3 covers 14 residues. V was shortened by 5 bases and J by 1 base, with 11 bases between the two germline ends. The CDR3 loop reads CASSPWTENTEAFF. CDR3 bases: TGTGCCAGCAGCCCCTGGACAGAGAACACTGAAGCTTTCTTT.

This chain joins TRBV5-1 and TRBJ1-1; perhaps TRBD1 as D (5 bases). The CDR3 length is 14 residues. V was pared by 3 bases and J by 1 base, with 10 bases between. CDR1 SGHRS and CDR2 YFSETQ come from the germline V gene. The CDR3 nucleotides read TGCGCCAGCAGCTCAGGACAAGAGAACACTGAAGCTTTCTTT. Translating it yields CASSSGQENTEAFF.

Remarks on this clone: Distinct nucleotide sequences in the sample also encode this CDR3. This chain links TRBV5-1 with TRBJ2-6, with a tentative D call TRBD1 (6 bases). Germline CDR1 is SGHRS and CDR2 is YFSETQ. V was shortened by 6 bases and J by 2 bases, with 18 bases between the two germline ends. The CDR3 runs 17 residues. The CDR3 bases are TGCGCCAGCACCGCCGGGACACGGGTGGCTGGGGCCAACGTCCTGACTTTC. The encoded protein is CASTAGTRVAGANVLTF.

The chain combines TRBV5-6 with TRBJ1-4, with 9 bases that match TRBD1. Losses at the gene ends were 3 bases for V and 3 bases for J; bases not matched to a gene: 6. The CDR3 runs to 16 residues. Per germline, CDR1 SGHDT and CDR2 YYEEEE. The CDR3 loop is CASSSRDRAPNEKLFF. CDR3 nucleotide sequence: TGTGCCAGCAGCTCGAGGGACAGGGCCCCTAATGAAAAACTGTTTTTT.

This chain connects TRBV5-6 to TRBJ1-4, with 9 bases that match TRBD1. Germline CDR1 is SGHDT and CDR2 is YYEEEE. V lost 3 bases and J lost 6; bases outside the gene matches: 6. The CDR3 covers 15 residues. The CDR3 bases are TGTGCCAGCAGCTCTTCGGGACAGGGTCATGAAAAACTGTTTTTT. Translated, it gives CASSSSGQGHEKLFF.

J is TRBJ1-4 and V is TRBV14; no firm D call. Germline CDR1 SGHDN, CDR2 FVKESK. The CDR3 spans 12 residues. The V and J ends lost 4 bases and 8 bases respectively, with 8 bases between them. The CDR3 reads CASSRPGEKLFF. In DNA form, the CDR3 reads TGTGCCAGCAGCCGTCCGGGAGAAAAACTGTTTTTT.

The chain combines TRBV7-9 with TRBJ1-1; 9 nucleotides match TRBD1. Trimming at V came to 4 bases and at J to 5 bases, leaving 8 bases not matched to a gene. This CDR3 is built from 15 residues. CDR1 and CDR2 from the germline V gene are SEHNR and FQNEAQ (reference sequence). Here the CDR3 reads CASSSLGQGRTEAFF. The CDR3 region has the DNA TGTGCCAGCAGCTCCCTGGGACAGGGTCGAACTGAAGCTTTCTTT.

This rearrangement joins TRBV11-3 to TRBJ2-2; 8 positions match TRBD1. The CDR3 has 13 residues. The germline gives CDR1 SGHNT, CDR2 YENEEA. V shed 8 bases and J 6 bases; nucleotides not matched to a gene: 5. The CDR3 here is CASGGQGPGELFF. The CDR3 DNA reads as TGTGCCAGCGGAGGACAGGGTCCCGGGGAGCTGTTTTTT. Variable domain in full (rest from reference TRBV11-3 and TRBJ2-2): EAGVVQSPRYKIIEKKQPVAFWCNPISGHNTLYWYLQNLGQGPELLIRYENEEAVDDSQLPKDRFSAERLKGVDSTLKIQPAELGDSAVYLCASGGQGPGELFFGEGSRLTVL.

V gene TRBV18 combines with J gene TRBJ1-1; the D is unclear. Germline CDR1 and CDR2: KGHSH and LQKENI. Trimming removed 1 base from V and 2 bases from J, with 11 bases in between. The CDR3 runs to 15 residues. The CDR3 DNA sequence: TGTGCCAGCTCACCACGAATCGGGATCAACACTGAAGCTTTCTTT. It encodes CASSPRIGINTEAFF.

The chain links TRBV5-1 to TRBJ1-6; D not resolved. The V end lost 0 bases, the J end lost 0 bases, and 7 bases lay between the germline ends. The CDR3 is 16 residues long. Germline CDR1 is SGHRS and CDR2 is YFSETQ. CDR3 in DNA: TGCGCCAGCAGCTTGGACCCGAGCTCCTATAATTCACCCCTCCACTTT. Translating gives CASSLDPSSYNSPLHF. Looking up the rest from reference TRBV5-1 and TRBJ1-6 gives the full variable domain: KAGVTQTPRYLIKTRGQQVTLSCSPISGHRSVSWYQQTPGQGLQFLFEYFSETQRNKGNFPGRFSGRQFSNSRSEMNVSTLELGDSALYLCASSLDPSSYNSPLHFGNGTRLTVT.

The chain employs TRBV3-1 (or the pseudogene TRBV3-2) and TRBJ2-3, with D maybe TRBD2 (6 bases). The CDR3 is 16 residues long. Trimming stripped 0 bases from V and 5 bases from J, with 15 bases between. CDR1 is LGHDT, CDR2 YNNKEL, per germline (reference sequence). The CDR3 loop reads CASSQDGGDAGDTQYF. In nucleotides, the CDR3 is TGTGCCAGCAGCCAAGACGGGGGAGACGCAGGAGATACGCAGTATTTT.

CDR3 sequence: CASKQGTHNEQFF. CDR3 bases: TGTGCCAGCAAACAGGGGACCCACAATGAGCAGTTCTTC. This chain links TRBV2 with TRBJ2-1; 7 positions agree with TRBD1. The V and J ends lost 7 bases and 5 bases, in that order; junction bases with no gene match: 5. Per germline, CDR1 SNHLY and CDR2 FYNNEI. This CDR3 contains 13 residues.

In this sample, this clone turned up once. The chain couples TRBV18 to TRBJ2-1, with D perhaps matching TRBD1 (6 bases). This CDR3 region has 17 residues. Germline values: CDR1 KGHSH, CDR2 LQKENI. The V end lost 2 bases, the J end lost 5 bases, and 19 bases lay between the germline ends. CDR3 sequence reads: CASSPRSGQGTDNEQFF. As DNA, the CDR3 is TGTGCCAGCTCACCAAGATCAGGGCAGGGGACCGACAATGAGCAGTTCTTC.

The chain links TRBV7-2 to TRBJ1-1; D gene unclear. CDR1 is SGHTA and CDR2 is FQGNSA in the germline V gene. CDR3 length: 15 amino acids. Between the trimmed V and J ends, which lost 1 base and 6 bases, there was a span of 15 bases. CDR3 sequence (DNA): TGTGCCAGCAGCTTAGTCCCGGGTCGCGGCGCTGAAGCTTTCTTT. Translated: CASSLVPGRGAEAFF.

This clone was picked up one time. V usage is TRBV7-9 and J usage is TRBJ2-3; 7 bases line up with TRBD1. The CDR3 is made up of 15 amino acids. Germline loops: CDR1 SEHNR, CDR2 FQNEAQ (reference sequence). V was pared by 5 bases and J by 3 bases, with 8 bases of the junction left unmatched. The DNA for the CDR3 is TGTGCCAGCAGCCCCTCCGGGACAGTAACAGATACGCAGTATTTT. This translates into CASSPSGTVTDTQYF.

The J gene is TRBJ2-3, the V gene TRBV29-1; TRBD1 matches 9 bases. CDR3 size: 14 residues. Trimming took 7 bases from V and 1 from J; bases not matched to a gene: 6. Germline CDR1 and CDR2: SQVTM and ANQGSEA. DNA for the CDR3: TGCAGCGCCACACAGGGGGCGCGCACAGATACGCAGTATTTT. Its translation is CSATQGARTDTQYF.

This clone was counted a single time. V usage is TRBV5-6 and J usage is TRBJ2-2, with 12 bases lining up with TRBD1. The V gene end was trimmed by 4 bases and the J gene end by 2 bases; junction bases not matched to a gene: 3. The CDR3 runs 16 residues. CDR1 and CDR2 (germline): SGHDT, YYEEEE. CDR3 DNA sequence: TGTGCCAGCAGCCGGGACAGGGGGCTCAACACCGGGGAGCTGTTTTTT. This encodes CASSRDRGLNTGELFF. Full variable domain (rest looked up from reference TRBV5-6 and TRBJ2-2): DAGVTQSPTHLIKTRGQQVTLRCSPKSGHDTVSWYQQALGQGPQFIFQYYEEEERQRGNFPDRFSGHQFPNYSSELNVNALLLGDSALYLCASSRDRGLNTGELFFGEGSRLTVL.

This clone was seen only once. The rearrangement links TRBV12-3 or TRBV12-4 to TRBJ1-5; D gene unclear. Trimming pared 6 bases from V and 2 bases from J, leaving 5 bases between. The CDR3 has 12 residues. The CDR3 nucleotides read TGTGCCAGCAGCCCCGGCAATCAGCCCCAGCATTTT. It codes for CASSPGNQPQHF.